These 13 T cell receptor beta chains originate from one sample sequenced in a study of spatial heterogeneity in lung cancer. Sample time point: sample taken at primary tumor resection. MiXCR, run by TCRdb on the 5' RACE reads, gives a single entry per CDR3 protein. The data contain about 36,000 distinct CDR3 sequences, 7% to 7.5% of them singletons. This specimen was PBMCs, taken at surgery. The origin of the receptors is a female donor with early-stage non-small cell lung cancer.

This clonotype was counted many times. The CDR3 spells CASSLDSGYEQYF. The DNA for the CDR3 is TGTGCCAGCAGCTTAGATTCCGGCTACGAGCAGTACTTC. This chain joins TRBV7-9 and TRBJ2-7; D is uncertain. V lost 1 base to trimming and J lost 3 bases, with 7 bases between them. Germline V gene lookup returns CDR1 SEHNR and CDR2 FQNEAQ (reference sequence). This CDR3 region has 13 residues.

This clonotype was detected a few times. The CDR3 protein is CASSRDRGSDTQYF. DNA for the CDR3: TGTGCCAGCAGTCGGGACAGGGGCTCAGATACGCAGTATTTT. The chain uses TRBV7-6 and TRBJ2-3, with 10 bases lining up with TRBD1. From germline, CDR1 is SGHVS and CDR2 FNYEAQ. The J segment lost 4 bases and the V segment lost 6 bases, leaving 4 bases of the junction unmatched. CDR3 length: 14 residues. Full variable domain (remainder filled in from reference TRBV7-6 and TRBJ2-3): GAGVSQSPRYKVTKRGQDVALRCDPISGHVSLYWYRQALGQGPEFLTYFNYEAQQDKSGLPNDRFSAERPEGSISTLTIQRTEQRDSAMYRCASSRDRGSDTQYFGPGTRLTVL.

This clonotype has only a few counts. The chain carries TRBV3-1 and TRBJ1-2; a possible D gene is TRBD1 (6 bases). Germline V CDR1 and CDR2: LGHDT, YNNKEL (reference sequence). The ends were cut back, 0 bases at V and 8 bases at J, with 16 bases in the middle. CDR3 length: 15 residues. The DNA for the CDR3 is TGTGCCAGCAGCCAAGATCTGGCGGGGGGCGGAGGCTACACCTTC. This codes for CASSQDLAGGGGYTF.

Ten or more counts support this clonotype. This chain's CDR3 is CASRGDWTENTEAFF. The CDR3 nucleotides read TGTGCCAGCAGGGGAGACTGGACAGAGAACACTGAAGCTTTCTTT. The genes are TRBV6-1 and TRBJ1-1; the D gene is possibly TRBD1 (6 bases). Trimming took 6 bases from V and 1 from J, leaving 15 bases between them. CDR1 is MNHNS, CDR2 SASEGT, per germline. This CDR3 is 15 amino acids long.

In its sample, this clonotype was seen many times. The gene calls are TRBV18 and TRBJ2-4; D call uncertain. The CDR3 has 14 amino acids. Between the trimmed V and J ends, which lost 1 base and 8 bases, there was a span of 12 bases. Germline CDR1 reads KGHSH; CDR2 reads LQKENI. DNA of the CDR3: TGTGCCAGCTCACCACTTCCGTCAAGGGACATTCAGTACTTC. Translation: CASSPLPSRDIQYF.

The CDR3 DNA reads as TGTGCCAGCAGCCAAAGCACAGCCAATTCACCCCTCCACTTT. This translates into CASSQSTANSPLHF. This sequence joins TRBV3-1 and TRBJ1-6; D gene unclear. The CDR3 extends over 14 amino acids. The germline gives CDR1 LGHDT, CDR2 YNNKEL (reference sequence). The germline V and J ends were trimmed by 2 bases and 7 bases, with 9 bases remaining between them. Looking up the rest from reference TRBV3-1 and TRBJ1-6 gives the full variable domain: DTAVSQTPKYLVTQMGNDKSIKCEQNLGHDTMYWYKQDSKKFLKIMFSYNNKELIINETVPNRFSPKSPDKAHLNLHINSLELGDSAVYFCASSQSTANSPLHFGNGTRLTVT.

This clonotype was detected many times. The CDR3 here is CASSLPVGGYTF. CDR3 nucleotide sequence: TGTGCCAGCAGTTTACCAGTCGGCGGCTACACCTTC. The V call is TRBV12-3 or TRBV12-4, the J call TRBJ1-2, with D hard to call. V lost 2 bases to trimming and J lost 8 bases, with 9 bases between them. This CDR3 spans 12 amino acids.

This clonotype was found many times. The chain employs TRBV3-1 and TRBJ2-5; D unresolved. V lost 4 bases and J 1 base, leaving 13 bases between the germline ends. The CDR3 length is 15 residues. From germline, CDR1 is LGHDT and CDR2 YNNKEL (reference sequence). CDR3 protein: CASSPSRWGQETQYF. The CDR3 DNA sequence: TGTGCCAGCAGCCCAAGCCGGTGGGGCCAAGAGACCCAGTACTTC.

This clonotype was counted only a few times. The CDR3 here is CASSGGQLNQPQHF. For the CDR3, the DNA is TGTGCCAGCAGTGGGGGACAACTCAATCAGCCCCAGCATTTT. This chain links TRBV2 with TRBJ1-5; a possible D gene is TRBD1 (6 bases). CDR1 and CDR2 from the germline V gene are SNHLY and FYNNEI. V dropped 4 bases and J dropped 3 bases, with 10 bases sitting between them. The CDR3 is 14 amino acids.

This clonotype is medium-sized. The rearrangement joins TRBV7-9 to TRBJ2-3; D is possibly TRBD2 (5 bases). V was shortened by 10 bases and J by 4 bases, with 33 bases between the two germline ends. There are 19 residues in the CDR3. CDR1 SEHNR and CDR2 FQNEAQ come from the germline V gene (reference sequence). The CDR3 region is CATFRPGRGLTEGADTQYF. CDR3 nucleotide sequence: TGTGCCACCTTCAGACCAGGACGAGGACTTACAGAAGGTGCAGATACGCAGTATTTT.

This clonotype occurred a few times. The chain employs TRBV20-1 and TRBJ1-1; the D gene is possibly TRBD1 (6 bases). Trimming left V 8 bases short and J 0 bases short, with 13 bases between. The germline gives CDR1 DFQATT, CDR2 SNEGSKA (reference sequence). CDR3 length equals 13 residues. The CDR3 loop is CSSEGGMNTEAFF. The CDR3 nucleotides read TGCAGTTCAGAGGGGGGGATGAACACTGAAGCTTTCTTT.

The chain couples TRBV6-5 to TRBJ2-5; 9 bases are shared with TRBD2. This CDR3 comprises 18 residues. Germline V CDR1 and CDR2: MNHEY, SVGAGI. The J segment lost 4 bases and the V segment lost 0 bases, leaving 12 bases of the junction unmatched. The CDR3 nucleotides read TGTGCCAGCAGTTACTCTAGCGGGAGTTATCTAAGAAGAGAGACCCAGTACTTC. This sequence encodes CASSYSSGSYLRRETQYF.

This clonotype has ten or more counts. The chain uses TRBV12-3 or TRBV12-4 and TRBJ1-2; TRBD1 aligns across 9 bases. Trimming removed 5 bases from V and 4 bases from J; junction bases left unmatched: 8. The CDR3 runs 15 residues. DNA for the CDR3: TGTGCCAGCAGTCCAGGCCGGGACAGGGTCTATGGCTACACCTTC. Protein product: CASSPGRDRVYGYTF.